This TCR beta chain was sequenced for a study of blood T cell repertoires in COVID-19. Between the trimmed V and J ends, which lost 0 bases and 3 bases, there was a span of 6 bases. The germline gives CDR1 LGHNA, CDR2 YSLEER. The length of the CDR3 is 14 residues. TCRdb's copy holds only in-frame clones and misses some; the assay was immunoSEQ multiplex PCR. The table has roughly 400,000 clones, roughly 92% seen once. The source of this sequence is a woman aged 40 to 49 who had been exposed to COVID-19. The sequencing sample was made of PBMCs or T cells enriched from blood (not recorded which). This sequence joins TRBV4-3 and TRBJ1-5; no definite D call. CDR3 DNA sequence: TGCGCCAGCAGCCAAGATCCAGTCAATCAGCCCCAGCATTTT. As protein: CASSQDPVNQPQHF.